The rows below give T cell receptor beta chains drawn from one sample of a study of vaccination and CD4 T cells after COVID-19. No cognate antigen is known for these TCRs. MiXCR, run by TCRdb on the PCR reads, gives a single entry per CDR3 protein. The sample includes around 9,100 distinct CDR3 sequences, about 37% of them seen just once. The sequencing sample was made of CD4+ T cells from blood, cultured in vitro. Source of these receptors: a human donor in good health. Each CDR3 is given with its conserved first and last residue. Each record gives: J gene, D gene, V gene, CDR3 protein. D genes are given only for firm matches.

TRBJ2-7,NA,TRBV10-3,CAISEWVGTPYEQYF
TRBJ1-1,TRBD1,TRBV6-5,CASSYQGAVTEAFF
TRBJ2-5,TRBD2,TRBV18,CASSFQRLAVQETQYF
TRBJ2-7,TRBD2,TRBV6-5,CASSSTGTSVYEQYF
TRBJ2-4,NA,TRBV19,CASSPRRDSPQYF
TRBJ2-2,NA,TRBV9,CASSVVGNGELFF
TRBJ1-1,NA,TRBV18,CASSPQNRVLDTEAFF
TRBJ1-1,NA,TRBV20-1,CSASDSWDTEAFF
TRBJ2-5,NA,TRBV20-1,CSAQTRLDGKTQYF
TRBJ2-7,NA,TRBV7-6,CASSSRDSSLEQYF
TRBJ1-2,TRBD1,TRBV20-1,CSAPVPGQGVMDGYTF
TRBJ2-1,NA,TRBV7-8,CASRKAREYNEQFF
TRBJ2-7,TRBD1,TRBV12-3/TRBV12-4,CASNMDRGRNEQYF
TRBJ1-5,NA,TRBV12-3/TRBV12-4,CASRSGEDVIDQPQHF
TRBJ2-3,NA,TRBV7-2,CASSAPPSSPDPAQYF
TRBJ1-2,NA,TRBV12-3/TRBV12-4,CASSFSREDGYTF
TRBJ1-1,NA,TRBV5-4,CASSLRGRGTEAFF
TRBJ1-1,NA,TRBV7-2,CASSLAWGGAFF
TRBJ2-7,NA,TRBV21-1,CASSKHWTQIAPYEQYF
TRBJ1-1,TRBD1,TRBV20-1,CSATRGRSTEAFF
TRBJ2-7,TRBD1,TRBV6-1,CASRDRTYEQYF
TRBJ2-7,TRBD2,TRBV18,CASSLAGTLYEQYF
TRBJ1-5,NA,TRBV5-4,CASRRGGHQPQHF
TRBJ2-5,NA,TRBV6-2/TRBV6-3,CASSIRPTGQDPQYF
TRBJ2-5,TRBD1,TRBV28,CASSSQDRVETQYF